The rows below give T cell receptor beta chains drawn from one sample of a study of response to subunit inactivated influenza vaccine. TCRdb fed the RT-PCR reads into MiXCR, producing one record per CDR3 protein. The sample consists of approximately 700,000 distinct CDR3 sequences, about 15% of them appearing once. The source material was PBMCs from blood, sampled roughly 2 weeks before vaccination. These receptors were obtained from a man aged 50-59 years who received an inactivated influenza vaccine. CDR3s include the opening cysteine and the closing phenylalanine or tryptophan. D genes are given only for firm matches. Expanded clones get a size class; other rows say once, few or many, or leave the size out.

D gene,V gene,J gene,clone size,CDR3 protein,CDR3 DNA
.,TRBV12-3/TRBV12-4,TRBJ1-4,.,CASSSLYEKLFF,TGTGCCAGCAGTTCCCTCTATGAAAAACTGTTTTTT
.,TRBV3-1,TRBJ2-7,few,CASSQSSQQYF,TGTGCCAGCAGCCAATCTAGTCAGCAGTACTTC
.,TRBV9,TRBJ1-3,few,CASSVASSGNTIYF,TGTGCCAGCAGCGTAGCGAGCTCTGGAAACACCATATATTTT
.,TRBV5-1,TRBJ2-3,.,CASSPHGGAFSTDTQYF,TGCGCCAGCAGCCCACACGGCGGGGCCTTTAGCACAGATACGCAGTATTTT
.,TRBV12-3/TRBV12-4,TRBJ2-4,many,CASSQTKNIQYF,TGTGCCAGCAGCCAGACTAAAAACATTCAGTACTTC
TRBD2,TRBV6-2/TRBV6-3,TRBJ2-1,few,CASSDKRGYYNEQFF,TGTGCCAGCAGTGATAAGCGGGGGTATTACAATGAGCAGTTCTTC
.,TRBV3-1,TRBJ2-2,many,CASSQELELYTGELFF,TGTGCCAGCAGCCAAGAATTAGAACTCTACACCGGGGAGCTGTTTTTT
.,TRBV12-3/TRBV12-4,TRBJ2-2,.,CASSFRAFGELFF,TGTGCCAGCAGTTTCAGAGCTTTCGGGGAGCTGTTTTTT
.,TRBV29-1,TRBJ2-3,few,CSVALFGIRTDTQYF,TGCAGCGTCGCCCTTTTCGGGATCAGGACAGATACGCAGTATTTT
TRBD2,TRBV20-1,TRBJ2-5,.,CSAATSTETQYF,TGCAGTGCTGCGACTAGCACAGAGACCCAGTACTTC
TRBD2,TRBV12-3/TRBV12-4,TRBJ2-2,.,CASNSGIGGELFF,TGTGCCAGCAATAGCGGGATTGGCGGGGAGCTGTTTTTT
TRBD1,TRBV20-1,TRBJ1-2,few,CSAPGIRFETGNLHGYTF,TGCAGTGCCCCGGGGATCAGGTTCGAGACAGGGAACCTCCATGGCTACACCTTC
.,TRBV7-9,TRBJ1-4,.,CASSSRPRGPNEKLFF,TGTGCCAGCAGCTCCCGACCCAGGGGACCCAATGAAAAACTGTTTTTT
.,TRBV12-3/TRBV12-4,TRBJ1-4,.,CASRSGGGNEKLFF,TGTGCCAGCAGATCGGGCGGGGGGAATGAAAAACTGTTTTTT
TRBD1,TRBV6-1,TRBJ2-7,few,CASSVRQGSTYEQYF,TGTGCCAGCAGTGTTAGACAGGGGTCGACCTACGAGCAGTACTTC
.,TRBV10-3,TRBJ1-2,.,CAINEETNYCYTF,TGTGCCATCAATGAGGAAACTAACTATTGCTACACCTTC
.,TRBV7-6,TRBJ2-1,few,CASSLDRGTPSPYNEQFF,TGTGCCAGCAGCTTAGACCGCGGGACACCCAGCCCCTACAATGAGCAGTTCTTC
.,TRBV12-3/TRBV12-4,TRBJ2-1,few,CASSTRRSSYNEQFF,TGTGCCAGCAGTACACGGAGGAGCTCCTACAATGAGCAGTTCTTC
.,TRBV10-3,TRBJ2-1,.,CAITGPNNEQFF,TGTGCCATCACGGGACCCAACAATGAGCAGTTCTTC
.,TRBV5-1,TRBJ2-3,few,CASRDADTQYF,TGCGCCAGCCGAGACGCAGATACGCAGTATTTT
TRBD2,TRBV3-1,TRBJ2-1,many,CASSHHGTSGRNEQFF,TGTGCCAGCAGCCACCACGGGACTAGCGGGAGAAATGAGCAGTTCTTC
.,TRBV20-1,TRBJ2-2,.,CSARDPQAGAGELFF,TGCAGTGCTAGAGATCCCCAGGCAGGGGCCGGGGAGCTGTTTTTT
TRBD1,TRBV12-3/TRBV12-4,TRBJ2-1,few,CASSTKTGDEQFF,TGTGCCAGCAGTACCAAGACAGGGGATGAGCAGTTCTTC
.,TRBV7-9,TRBJ2-3,few,CASRSAGDTQYF,TGTGCCAGCAGATCGGCCGGGGATACGCAGTATTTT
.,TRBV25-1,TRBJ1-3,many,CASSLSSGNTIYF,TGTGCCAGCAGTTTGAGCTCTGGAAACACCATATATTTT
.,TRBV12-3/TRBV12-4,TRBJ2-3,many,CASSSREAPSQYF,TGTGCCAGCAGTTCCCGGGAAGCCCCTTCGCAGTATTTT
.,TRBV20-1,TRBJ1-1,.,CSATQGGGSTEAFF,TGCAGTGCGACCCAGGGTGGCGGTAGCACTGAAGCTTTCTTT
.,TRBV27,TRBJ1-6,.,CASSLYDSNSPLLF,TGTGCCAGCAGTTTATACGACAGTAATTCACCCCTCCTCTTT
TRBD1,TRBV12-3/TRBV12-4,TRBJ1-5,few,CASSKGTGNQPQHF,TGTGCCAGCAGTAAAGGGACAGGTAATCAGCCCCAGCATTTT
.,TRBV12-3/TRBV12-4,TRBJ2-7,many,CASSFQAYEQYF,TGTGCCAGCAGTTTTCAGGCGTACGAGCAGTACTTC
.,TRBV7-2,TRBJ1-5,.,CASSSREGNQPQHF,TGTGCCAGCAGTTCCAGGGAAGGAAATCAGCCCCAGCATTTT
TRBD2,TRBV28,TRBJ2-5,.,CASSPPGLAGPKETQYF,TGTGCCAGCAGTCCCCCGGGACTAGCGGGTCCGAAAGAGACCCAGTACTTC
.,TRBV4-2,TRBJ2-5,.,CASSQEPKTSETQYF,TGTGCCAGCAGCCAAGAACCCAAGACTTCGGAGACCCAGTACTTC
TRBD1,TRBV6-1,TRBJ1-1,few,CASRSPGQGETEAFF,TGTGCCAGCAGGTCCCCGGGACAGGGAGAAACTGAAGCTTTCTTT
TRBD2,TRBV12-3/TRBV12-4,TRBJ2-1,few,CASSSEGLAVGNEQFF,TGTGCCAGCAGTTCCGAGGGGCTAGCGGTGGGGAATGAGCAGTTCTTC
TRBD2,TRBV6-4,TRBJ2-1,.,CTSSLYRPAGEDYNEQFF,TGTACCAGCAGTTTATACCGCCCAGCGGGAGAGGACTACAATGAGCAGTTCTTC
.,TRBV7-9,TRBJ2-3,.,CASSLVGPGTDTQYF,TGTGCCAGCAGCTTAGTCGGCCCCGGCACAGATACGCAGTATTTT
.,TRBV9,TRBJ2-1,few,CASSVDLRGEQFF,TGTGCCAGCAGCGTAGACCTACGGGGGGAGCAGTTCTTC
TRBD2,TRBV27,TRBJ2-5,few,CASSPNGLAGGETQYF,TGTGCCAGCAGCCCCAACGGACTAGCGGGAGGAGAGACCCAGTACTTC
TRBD2,TRBV15,TRBJ2-7,few,CATSGYLAGHSSYEQYF,TGTGCCACCAGCGGATATTTAGCGGGCCACAGCTCCTACGAGCAGTACTTC
.,TRBV24-1,TRBJ1-6,.,CATSDLTRDRYNSPLHF,TGTGCCACCAGTGATTTGACCAGGGACCGTTATAATTCACCCCTCCACTTT
.,TRBV30,TRBJ2-5,few,CAWSRGGGAKETQYF,TGTGCCTGGAGTAGGGGGGGCGGTGCCAAAGAGACCCAGTACTTC
TRBD1,TRBV7-8,TRBJ1-1,many,CASSLLRGGDEAFF,TGTGCCAGCAGCTTACTCAGGGGGGGTGATGAAGCTTTCTTT
.,TRBV10-1,TRBJ2-2,.,CASTPGPNTGELFF,TGCGCCAGCACACCGGGTCCGAACACCGGGGAGCTGTTTTTT
.,TRBV11-2,TRBJ1-3,.,CASSPWSSTGAFGTGNTIYF,TGTGCCAGCAGTCCGTGGTCTTCTACAGGTGCCTTTGGGACTGGAAACACCATATATTTT
.,TRBV13,TRBJ2-5,.,CASSLEGAGYLGETQYF,TGTGCCAGCAGCTTAGAAGGAGCGGGCTACCTGGGAGAGACCCAGTACTTC
.,TRBV6-2/TRBV6-3,TRBJ2-6,few,CASSHSHVLTF,TGTGCCAGCAGTCACAGCCACGTCCTGACTTTC
.,TRBV6-2/TRBV6-3,TRBJ2-3,.,CASTPWTDPAKPQYF,TGTGCCAGCACCCCGTGGACGGACCCCGCGAAGCCGCAGTATTTT
.,TRBV5-1,TRBJ2-5,many,CASSLSSQETQYF,TGTGCCAGCAGTTTAAGCTCCCAAGAGACCCAGTACTTC
.,TRBV12-3/TRBV12-4,TRBJ1-3,.,CASSPQGAGGNTIYF,TGTGCCAGCAGTCCGCAGGGAGCAGGCGGAAACACCATATATTTT
.,TRBV25-1,TRBJ1-2,.,CASSHHTWGYGYTF,TGTGCCAGCAGCCATCACACATGGGGCTATGGCTACACCTTC
.,TRBV9,TRBJ2-5,few,CASSVGTPGETQYF,TGTGCCAGCAGCGTAGGGACCCCCGGGGAGACCCAGTACTTC
.,TRBV6-1,TRBJ1-5,few,CASSPHQSVNQPQHF,TGTGCCAGCAGCCCCCATCAGTCCGTCAATCAGCCCCAGCATTTT
TRBD1,TRBV4-3,TRBJ2-2,few,CASSPVRGLNTGELFF,TGCGCCAGCAGCCCAGTTAGGGGGCTGAACACCGGGGAGCTGTTTTTT
.,TRBV5-1,TRBJ2-7,.,CASSPGDTSSYEQYF,TGCGCCAGCAGCCCAGGGGACACCAGCTCCTACGAGCAGTACTTC
TRBD2,TRBV6-5,TRBJ2-7,.,CASSFASGTYEQYF,TGTGCCAGCAGTTTCGCTAGCGGGACCTACGAGCAGTACTTC
.,TRBV29-1,TRBJ1-1,.,CSVEDQVGRPGGREAFF,TGCAGCGTTGAAGATCAGGTCGGGAGGCCTGGGGGCCGTGAAGCTTTCTTT
.,TRBV9,TRBJ2-3,.,CASSGGLYTDTQYF,TGTGCCAGCAGCGGGGGACTGTACACAGATACGCAGTATTTT
.,TRBV5-1,TRBJ2-7,many,CASSLGDVYEQYF,TGCGCCAGCAGCTTGGGGGACGTCTACGAGCAGTACTTC